One sample yielded the 3 T cell receptor beta chains listed below, sequenced in a study of tumor and adjacent non-tumor tissue in lung cancer. This sample's RNA came from whole unsorted tissue. Distant lung tissue was collected more than 3 cm away from the tumor edge. The library came from three nested PCR rounds adapted from ARM-PCR protocols. TCRdb redid the calling of the multiplex PCR reads with MiXCR, one entry per CDR3 protein. The sample carries roughly 75,000 distinct CDR3 sequences, roughly 75% recorded once. Sequenced material: distant non-tumor lung tissue. The receptor set was obtained from a woman aged 45-65 years with non-small cell lung cancer.

The chain couples TRBV4-3 to TRBJ1-2, with 10 positions matching TRBD1. Germline assignment: CDR1 LGHNA and CDR2 YSLEER. V trimming: 8 bases; J trimming: 5 bases; junction bases outside the gene matches: 11. This CDR3 is 15 amino acids long. The CDR3 loop is CASGPGTGVTYGYTF. CDR3 DNA: TGCGCCAGCGGCCCTGGGACAGGGGTTACTTATGGCTACACCTTC.

As regards this clonotype: A much larger clone differs from this one at a single base, so this may be a read error. The genes are TRBV4-2 and TRBJ1-3; D remains unclear. Germline V gene data show CDR1 as LGHNA and CDR2 as YNFKEQ. This CDR3 is 15 amino acids long. V lost 1 base, J lost 0 bases, and 7 bases lay in between. CDR3 DNA sequence: TGTGCCAGCAGCCAAGGATTAGACTCTGGAAACACCATATATTTT. Amino acids: CASSQGLDSGNTIYF.

A few counts support this clonotype. V gene TRBV28 combines with J gene TRBJ1-1; D is unclear. Germline V CDR1 and CDR2: MDHEN, SYDVKM. CDR3 length equals 13 residues. V was clipped by 2 bases and J by 5 bases, with 9 bases between them. The CDR3 region is CASSLHSGTEAFF. The DNA of the CDR3 is TGTGCCAGCAGTTTACACTCTGGGACTGAAGCTTTCTTT.